This T cell receptor (beta chain) was retrieved from a study of control samples from healthy donors and cancer patients (dated by TCRdb to about 2020). Regarding this clone: Its antigen is unknown. It has no much larger one-base neighbor in the sample; base qualities were not kept.

The germline V gene yields ENHRY for CDR1 and SYGVKD for CDR2. Trimming at the junction amounts to 0 bases on V and 1 base on J, and the germline ends lie 11 bases apart. Its CDR3 holds 16 amino acids, cysteine through phenylalanine. Only the CDR3 portion is preserved as DNA: 48 bases, with reading frame beginning at the first base. Library preparation employed the immunoSEQ multiplex PCR assay. TCRdb mirrors the immuneACCESS table, restricted to in-frame sequences. Some clones are absent from its copies; in checked studies, under half trace to an unresolved V gene, and the reason for the others is unknown. Recorded for this sample are under 200,000 clones; less than 95% of them occurred a single time. The ten most abundant clones make up 14% of the sample.

The receptor's source is a man in his sixties with colorectal cancer. Sequenced sample: PBMCs. The V gene is TRBV10-3 and the J gene is TRBJ2-3; no D gene can be assigned with confidence. CDR3 region: CAISESRLGGTDTQYF. The nucleotide sequence reads as follows: TGTGCCATCAGTGAGTCGAGGCTAGGCGGCACAGATACGCAGTATTTT.